These 20 T cell receptor beta chains share one sample of origin, sequenced in a study of blood T cell repertoires in COVID-19. Sequencing was performed with immunoSEQ multiplex PCR; in TCRdb, only in-frame clones are kept and a portion is missing. The sample contains roughly 160,000 clones, approximately 86% of which appear only once. The sequencing sample was made of peripheral blood. These receptors originate from a woman in her fifties or sixties who had recovered from COVID-19.

The V and J genes are TRBV28 and TRBJ2-1; D gene ambiguous. The CDR3 sequence is 16 residues long. Germline CDR1 and CDR2: MDHEN and SYDVKM. Trimming removed 2 bases at V and 9 bases at J, with 20 bases between. For the CDR3, the DNA is TGTGCCAGCAGTTTACTAGGTTTACTAACCCTTAGTGAGCAGTTCTTC. Translation gives CASSLLGLLTLSEQFF.

This chain connects TRBV7-9 to TRBJ2-5, with TRBD1 as a possible D gene (5 bases). Germline CDR1 is SEHNR and CDR2 is FQNEAQ (reference sequence). Trimming took 5 bases from V and 5 from J, leaving 12 bases between them. The CDR3 is 13 residues long. The CDR3, as DNA: TGTGCCAGCAGCCTAGGGGCCCGGGAGACCCAGTACTTC. This codes for CASSLGARETQYF.

The J gene is TRBJ1-1, the V gene TRBV11-2; 7 positions match TRBD1. The germline gives CDR1 SGHAT, CDR2 FQNNGV. The CDR3 runs to 13 residues. With V trimmed by 6 bases and J by 3 bases, 4 bases remained unmatched. The CDR3 loop is CASSFDRDTEAFF. The CDR3 DNA reads as TGTGCCAGCAGTTTTGACAGGGACACTGAAGCTTTCTTT.

The chain carries TRBV6-1 and TRBJ1-3; TRBD1 agrees at 9 bases. The CDR3 consists of 20 residues. Germline loops: CDR1 MNHNS, CDR2 SASEGT. V gave up 0 bases and J gave up 0 bases; unmatched junction bases: 12. In DNA, the CDR3 is TGTGCCAGCAGTGAAGCCCCCACAGGGGGCTCATCATACTCTGGAAACACCATATATTTT. The encoded protein is CASSEAPTGGSSYSGNTIYF.

The rearrangement uses TRBV5-1 and TRBJ2-7; 8 nucleotides line up with TRBD2. CDR1 is SGHRS, CDR2 YFSETQ, per germline. CDR3 length: 17 residues. V lost 0 bases, J lost 1 base, and 9 bases stayed unmatched. CDR3 in amino acids: CASSLGWGGGKSYEQYF. The CDR3 DNA follows: TGCGCCAGCAGCTTGGGATGGGGCGGGGGGAAATCCTACGAGCAGTACTTC.

The rearrangement uses TRBV4-1 and TRBJ2-5; 11 positions agree with TRBD2. CDR1 MGHRA and CDR2 YSYEKL come from the germline V gene. The CDR3 length is 16 residues. Trimming removed 1 base from V and 2 bases from J; junction bases left unmatched: 3. CDR3 nucleotides: TGCGCCAGCAGCCAAGGGGGACTAGCGGTGCAAGAGACCCAGTACTTC. Its translation is CASSQGGLAVQETQYF.

This clone was seen a handful of times. The CDR3 loop reads CASRFCGATSGNTIYF. CDR3 coding DNA: TGTGCAAGTCGCTTCTGTGGGGCTACGTCTGGAAACACCATATATTTT. The J gene is TRBJ1-3, the V gene TRBV12-2; the table's D call, TRBD1, has no DNA check behind it. TRBV12-2 corresponds to a pseudogene. This CDR3 has 16 amino acids.

The J gene is TRBJ1-2, the V gene TRBV5-1; unclear D gene. The CDR3 is 15 amino acids. The V gene lost 3 bases and the J gene lost 0 bases, with 12 bases spanning the gap. Germline V gives CDR1 SGHRS, CDR2 YFSETQ. The CDR3 region is CASSSTSGTNYGYTF. CDR3 DNA sequence: TGCGCCAGCAGCTCTACCTCCGGGACTAACTATGGCTACACCTTC.

The CDR3 reads CASSGIAPPSEQYF. As DNA, the CDR3 is TGTGCCAGCAGTGGCATAGCGCCTCCTAGCGAGCAGTACTTC. The chain recombines TRBV2 with TRBJ2-7, with D possibly matching TRBD2 (5 bases). In germline, CDR1 is SNHLY, CDR2 FYNNEI. Trimming stripped 4 bases from V and 6 bases from J, with 16 bases between. The CDR3 is 14 amino acids. The whole variable domain, filled in from reference TRBV2 and TRBJ2-7, reads EPEVTQTPSHQVTQMGQEVILRCVPISNHLYFYWYRQILGQKVEFLVSFYNNEISEKSEIFDDQFSVERPDGSNFTLKIRSTKLEDSAMYFCASSGIAPPSEQYFGPGTRLTVT.

The chain combines TRBV24-1 with TRBJ1-3; D gene unclear. V gave up 4 bases and J gave up 1 base, with 13 bases separating them. The length of the CDR3 is 16 residues. CDR1 KGHDR and CDR2 SFDVKD come from the germline V gene. CDR3 loop: CATSERAYASGNTIYF. The DNA for the CDR3 is TGTGCCACCAGTGAACGAGCATACGCGTCTGGAAACACCATATATTTT.

The J gene is TRBJ1-5, the V gene TRBV10-3, with 7 bases aligning to TRBD1. The J segment lost 5 bases and the V segment lost 3 bases, leaving 4 bases of the junction unmatched. Germline CDR1 reads ENHRY; CDR2 reads SYGVKD. CDR3 length: 14 residues. CDR3 sequence reads: CAISDRGGDQPQHF. CDR3 DNA sequence: TGTGCCATCAGTGACCGAGGGGGCGATCAGCCCCAGCATTTT.

The chain carries TRBV5-5 and TRBJ1-6; 9 bases are a match to TRBD1. V trimming: 4 bases; J trimming: 7 bases; junction bases outside the gene matches: 12. The CDR3 covers 17 residues. Germline V gene lookup returns CDR1 SGHKS and CDR2 YYEKEE (reference sequence). CDR3 loop: CASSDTTGGGWNSPLHF. The CDR3 DNA sequence: TGTGCCAGCAGCGATACGACAGGGGGTGGTTGGAATTCACCCCTCCACTTT. The full variable domain, completed using reference TRBV5-5 and TRBJ1-6, is DAGVTQSPTHLIKTRGQQVTLRCSPISGHKSVSWYQQVLGQGPQFIFQYYEKEERGRGNFPDRFSARQFPNYSSELNVNALLLGDSALYLCASSDTTGGGWNSPLHFGNGTRLTVT.

This clone occurred once. The chain couples TRBV27 to TRBJ2-6; 11 bases agree with TRBD2. CDR1 and CDR2 from the germline V gene are MNHEY and SMNVEV (reference sequence). V lost 10 bases, J lost 0 bases, and 8 bases stayed unmatched. This CDR3 is 17 amino acids long. CDR3 sequence: CATRLAGLSSGANVLTF. The CDR3 bases are TGTGCCACAAGACTAGCGGGGCTCTCCTCTGGGGCCAACGTCCTGACTTTC. Drawing the rest from reference TRBV27 and TRBJ2-6, the complete variable domain is EAQVTQNPRYLITVTGKKLTVTCSQNMNHEYMSWYRQDPGLGLRQIYYSMNVEVTDKGDVPEGYKVSRKEKRNFPLILESPSPNQTSLYFCATRLAGLSSGANVLTFGAGSRLTVL.

V is TRBV27 and J is TRBJ1-4; D is undetermined. The CDR3 is made up of 11 amino acids. Germline-derived CDR1 and CDR2 are MNHEY and SMNVEV (reference sequence). The V end was cut by 3 bases, the J end by 7 bases, with 3 bases between. Here the CDR3 DNA reads TGTGCCAGCAGTTTCGGTGAAAAACTGTTTTTT. Protein product: CASSFGEKLFF.

The chain employs TRBV7-3 and TRBJ2-3; 9 bases are a match to TRBD2. The V gene's germline CDR1 is SGHTA and CDR2 FQGTGA. Trimming removed 2 bases from V and 5 bases from J; junction bases left unmatched: 8. The CDR3 has 16 amino acids. The CDR3 sequence: CASSLLGGGAGDTQYF. DNA of the CDR3: TGTGCCAGCAGCTTACTGGGCGGGGGGGCAGGAGATACGCAGTATTTT.

V is TRBV19 and J is TRBJ2-5; 7 positions agree with TRBD1. The CDR3 sequence is 13 residues long. Germline V gene lookup returns CDR1 LNHDA and CDR2 SQIVND (reference sequence). J gave up 2 bases and V 5 bases, and 2 bases lay outside the gene matches. The CDR3 DNA is TGTGCCAGTAGTGAACAGGGGCAAGAGACCCAGTACTTC. Residues: CASSEQGQETQYF.

The sample holds many counts of this clone. J is TRBJ2-7 and V is TRBV4-1; D not certain. The V gene lost 0 bases and the J gene lost 2 bases, with 14 bases spanning the gap. Looked up from germline, CDR1 is MGHRA and CDR2 is YSYEKL. This CDR3 has 16 amino acids. In nucleotides, the CDR3 is TGCGCCAGCAGCCAAGAAGGTGGTAGCCCGCCCTACGAGCAGTACTTC. This codes for CASSQEGGSPPYEQYF.

The V and J genes are TRBV28 and TRBJ1-2; 7 nucleotides line up with TRBD1. V lost 3 bases, J lost 14 bases, and 12 bases stayed unmatched. Germline values: CDR1 MDHEN, CDR2 SYDVKM. The CDR3 extends over 13 amino acids. CDR3 in amino acids: CASSFMDRPSSTF. In nucleotides, the CDR3 is TGTGCCAGCAGTTTTATGGACAGGCCCTCTTCTACCTTC.

About this clone itself: A far larger clone is off by one base, so a read error is likely. Other DNA sequences in this sample translate to the same CDR3. The V call is TRBV7-3, the J call TRBJ1-1; 8 nucleotides agree with TRBD1. J was trimmed by 1 base and V by 5 bases; bases with no gene match: 0. Germline V gene sequence: CDR1 SGHTA, CDR2 FQGTGA. The length of the CDR3 is 13 residues. The CDR3 DNA is TGTGCCAGCAGCGGACAGGGGAACACTGAAGCTTTCTTT. Translation gives CASSGQGNTEAFF.

V usage is TRBV5-1 and J usage is TRBJ2-7, with 12 bases aligning to TRBD1. Germline trimming cut 3 bases from V and 5 bases from J; bases unmatched to any gene: 3. CDR3 length equals 14 residues. Per the germline V gene, CDR1 is SGHRS and CDR2 is YFSETQ. DNA of the CDR3: TGCGCCAGCAGCTGGGGGACAGGGGGCGACGAGCAGTACTTC. This gives the protein CASSWGTGGDEQYF.